The 5 T cell receptor beta chains given below trace back to one sample, sequenced in a study of CD8 T cells in ankylosing spondylitis. TCRdb re-analysed the 5' RACE reads in MiXCR, keeping a single row per CDR3 protein. The data hold under 400,000 distinct CDR3 sequences, with roughly 12% observed a single time. The sequencing input was blood, either unsorted or a sorted T cell fraction (not recorded which). The source of these receptors is a female donor with ankylosing spondylitis or in good health (not recorded which).

This clonotype was detected many times. The chain joins TRBV20-1 to TRBJ1-6; D perhaps matches TRBD1 (6 bases). CDR1 is DFQATT and CDR2 is SNEGSKA in the germline V gene (reference sequence). The CDR3 extends over 17 amino acids. The germline V and J ends were trimmed by 2 bases and 0 bases, with 14 bases remaining between them. CDR3 amino acids: CSARRSGGASYNSPLHF. The CDR3 nucleotides are TGCAGTGCTAGAAGGTCGGGGGGCGCCTCCTATAATTCACCCCTCCACTTT.

This clonotype came up a few times. The chain links TRBV9 to TRBJ2-6; D is perhaps TRBD1 (5 bases). CDR3 length: 17 residues. V was clipped by 3 bases and J by 1 base, with 14 bases between them. CDR1 is SGDLS and CDR2 is YYNGEE in the germline V gene. The CDR3 spells CASSEWGRRSGANVLTF. The CDR3 DNA follows: TGTGCCAGCAGCGAATGGGGCCGTAGGTCTGGGGCCAACGTCCTGACTTTC.

CDR3 bases: TGTGCCAGCGGTCGGGCTAACTACGAGCAGTACTTC. Its protein product is CASGRANYEQYF. The chain links TRBV7-9 to TRBJ2-7; D gene uncertain. The ends were cut back, 8 bases at V and 3 bases at J, with 11 bases in the middle. In germline, CDR1 is SEHNR, CDR2 FQNEAQ (reference sequence). The CDR3 contains 12 residues.

This clonotype was picked up many times. This chain's CDR3 is CASSQDLLREGDRNRETQYF. CDR3 coding DNA: TGTGCCAGCAGCCAAGATCTACTGCGGGAGGGCGACAGAAATAGGGAGACCCAGTACTTC. The V call is TRBV4-2, the J call TRBJ2-5, with TRBD2 matching over 9 bases. Germline assignment: CDR1 LGHNA and CDR2 YNFKEQ. The CDR3 runs to 20 residues. The V and J ends lost 0 bases and 5 bases, in that order; junction bases with no gene match: 19.

V usage is TRBV20-1 and J usage is TRBJ2-5, with 7 bases identical to TRBD1. The CDR3 is 12 amino acids. Germline V gene lookup returns CDR1 DFQATT and CDR2 SNEGSKA (reference sequence). Trimming removed 6 bases from V and 3 bases from J; junction bases left unmatched: 4. The CDR3 is CSARQGEETQYF. The CDR3 DNA reads TGCAGTGCGAGACAGGGAGAAGAGACCCAGTACTTC.